This T cell receptor (beta chain) was profiled in a study of PD-L1 blockade in urothelial cancer. Study overall: Patients previously received 0 to 3 chemotherapy regimens. Regarding the study as a whole: At the 3-week point, tumor-associated blood clones expanded more in durable-benefit patients.

Noted time point: peripheral blood 6 weeks after treatment start. Urothelial carcinoma affected the patients, and it was locally advanced or metastatic. Note on this clone: What it recognizes is unknown.

CDR1 and CDR2 from the germline V gene are LNHDA and SQIVND (reference sequence). There are 14 residues in the CDR3. Trimming cost V 4 bases and J 8 bases; bases outside gene matches: 4. The assay was immunoSEQ multiplex PCR, and TCRdb's table has in-frame clones only and misses some. The sample shows around 110,000 clones, 75% to 95% of them seen only once. The source of this sequence is a man aged 60 to 69 with urothelial cancer. This chain connects TRBV19 to TRBJ1-4; 10 positions agree with TRBD1. Sequences were derived from PBMCs, sampled around atezolizumab (anti-PD-L1) treatment. CDR3 DNA: TGTGCCAGTAGTAACGGACAGGGGGTGGAAAAACTGTTTTTT. As protein: CASSNGQGVEKLFF.